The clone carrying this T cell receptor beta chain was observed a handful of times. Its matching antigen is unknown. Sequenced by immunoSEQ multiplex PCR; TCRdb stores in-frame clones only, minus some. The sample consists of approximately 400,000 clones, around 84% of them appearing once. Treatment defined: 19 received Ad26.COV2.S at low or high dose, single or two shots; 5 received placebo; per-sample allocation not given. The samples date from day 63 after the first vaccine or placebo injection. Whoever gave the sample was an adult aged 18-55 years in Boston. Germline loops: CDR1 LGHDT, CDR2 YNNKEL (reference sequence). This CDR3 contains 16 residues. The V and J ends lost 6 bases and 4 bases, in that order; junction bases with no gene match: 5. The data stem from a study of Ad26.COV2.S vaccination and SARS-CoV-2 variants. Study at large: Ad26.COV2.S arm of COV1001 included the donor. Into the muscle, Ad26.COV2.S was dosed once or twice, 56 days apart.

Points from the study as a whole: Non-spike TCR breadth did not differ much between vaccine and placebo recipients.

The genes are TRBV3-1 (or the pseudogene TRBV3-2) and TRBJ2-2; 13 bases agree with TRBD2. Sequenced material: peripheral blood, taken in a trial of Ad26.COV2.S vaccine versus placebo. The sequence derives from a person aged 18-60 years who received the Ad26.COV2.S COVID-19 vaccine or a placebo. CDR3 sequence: CASRPTSGRATGELFF. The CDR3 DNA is TGTGCCAGCAGACCAACTAGCGGGAGGGCCACCGGGGAGCTGTTTTTT.